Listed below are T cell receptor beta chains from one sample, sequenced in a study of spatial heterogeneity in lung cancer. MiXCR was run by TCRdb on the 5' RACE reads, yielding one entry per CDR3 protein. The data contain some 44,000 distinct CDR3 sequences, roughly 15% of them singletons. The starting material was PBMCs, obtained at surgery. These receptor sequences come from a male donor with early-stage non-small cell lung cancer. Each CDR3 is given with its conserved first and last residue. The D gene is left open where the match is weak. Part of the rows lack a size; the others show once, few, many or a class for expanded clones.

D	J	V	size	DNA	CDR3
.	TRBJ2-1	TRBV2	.	TGTGCCAGCAGGCCTTACAATGAGCAGTTCTTC	CASRPYNEQFF
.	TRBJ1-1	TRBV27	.	TGTGCCAGCAGGCTCCACAGGGAGGAGAACACTGAAGCTTTCTTT	CASRLHREENTEAFF
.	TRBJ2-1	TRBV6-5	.	TGTGCCAGCAGGGTGGGAGAAAGCTCCTACAATGAGCAGTTCTTC	CASRVGESSYNEQFF
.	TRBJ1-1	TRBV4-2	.	TGTGCCAGCAGCCACTACGGGGGCGAGACTGAAGCTTTCTTT	CASSHYGGETEAFF
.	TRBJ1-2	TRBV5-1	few	TGCGCCAGCAGCCAGGGCGGCGTGGGTTACGATGGCTACACCTTC	CASSQGGVGYDGYTF
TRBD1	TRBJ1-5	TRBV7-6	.	TGTGCCAGCAGCTCCGGGACAGGACATAGCAATCAGCCCCAGCATTTT	CASSSGTGHSNQPQHF
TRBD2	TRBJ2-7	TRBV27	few	TGTGCCAGCAGTACCTCCACTAGCGGGAGGGTGTACGAGCAGTACTTC	CASSTSTSGRVYEQYF
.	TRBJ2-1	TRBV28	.	TGTGCCAGCAGTCTCGACACTTACAATGAGCAGTTCTTC	CASSLDTYNEQFF
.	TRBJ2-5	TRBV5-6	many	TGTGCCAGCAGCTTGAGATATGGAGGGCAAGAGACCCAGTACTTC	CASSLRYGGQETQYF
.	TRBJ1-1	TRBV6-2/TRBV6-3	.	TGTGCCAGCACTGGGCAGGACCCTGAAGCTTTCTTT	CASTGQDPEAFF
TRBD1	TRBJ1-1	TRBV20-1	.	TGCAGTGCTAGAGATCCCGGACAGGGAGACACTGAAGCTTTCTTT	CSARDPGQGDTEAFF
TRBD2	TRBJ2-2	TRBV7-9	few	TGTGCCAGCAGCAACCTGGGACTACCCTCCAACACCGGGGAGCTGTTTTTT	CASSNLGLPSNTGELFF
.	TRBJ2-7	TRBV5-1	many	TGCGCCAGCAGCTTTAACGGGCGGGGCGAGCAGTACTTC	CASSFNGRGEQYF
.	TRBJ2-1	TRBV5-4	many	TGTGCCAGCAGCTTCTCACGGGGGAATGAGCAGTTCTTC	CASSFSRGNEQFF